This note documents a single TCR beta chain sequence. The clone's antigen remains unknown. The input lacks base qualities; no much larger clone sits a single base away. The entry originates in a study of regulatory T cells in long-lasting Graves disease (dated by TCRdb to the early 2020s). Concerning the study at large: To count as having persistent Graves' disease, a patient had to have received antithyroid drug treatment for over 5 years with TSH receptor autoantibodies remaining persistently positive. Peripheral blood TCR sequencing and RNA sequencing compared persistent Graves' disease patients with newly diagnosed Graves' disease patients. In the clinical cohort, patients with persistent Graves' disease had used antithyroid drugs for an average of about 10.3 years. The study was registered as a clinical trial and conducted in China. A total of around 35 samples were covered by TCR sequencing, comprising around 13 persistent and 20 or so newly diagnosed Graves' disease patients.

Paper-wide results and their limitations: Only peripheral blood was studied, because thyroid tissue, the primary lesion, was inaccessible. TRBV28, TRBJ1-2 and TRBJ2-5 were preferentially used in persistent disease, while TRBV20-1 and TRBJ2-1 were favored in newly diagnosed disease. The authors noted that the small sample size was a limitation that may lower accuracy. Sequencing and analysis were limited to the TCR beta chain. Persistent Graves' disease patients showed lower TCR Shannon entropy and fewer highly expanded clones than newly diagnosed patients, suggesting clonal expansion. A larger number of public clonotypes was shared among persistent patients (approximately 2,500) than among newly diagnosed patients (roughly 1,000).

The receptor library was made with multiplex PCR. TCRdb shows the sequencer as Illumina HiSeq 4000. CDR3 regions were amplified by Arm-PCR with iRepertoire HTBI primers to construct TCR beta libraries. Before sequencing, the PCR products went through gel purification. From the authors' description of their analysis: Gene usage analysis of CDR3 amino acid clonotypes used the 55 to 80 TRBV and more than 13 TRBJ segments found across samples. COPE and FqMerger were used to merge filtered high-quality paired reads into contigs. BLAST was used to align contigs to IMGT TRBV, TRBD and TRBJ reference genes, and CDR3 was defined according to IMGT. Any clonotype with a frequency above 0.1% was counted as a highly expanded clone. Shannon entropy was used to measure repertoire diversity, and the Gini coefficient was used to measure V-J evenness. A clonotype was considered public if more than one individual shared it. TCRdb took the public reads, trimmed them with fastp at Q25, ran MiXCR for clone calling and kept in-frame beta chains. Every CDR3 protein is listed once, alongside the most common genes and DNA of its rows. The V and J calls here are based on TCRdb, not the publication. This sample lists roughly 360,000 distinct CDR3 sequences; roughly 25% were detected once. 25% to 30% of the sample is taken by the ten largest.

The label giving this sample's time point can be read as: persistent/refractory GD, antithyroid drugs over 5 years with positive TRAb. For both TCR sequencing and RNA sequencing, RNA was extracted from PBMCs in TRIzol. The diagnosis of Graves' disease followed American Thyroid Association guidelines. Recruitment of patients was carried out at an endocrinology department in Xi'an, China. Each patient gave approximately 10 milliliters of peripheral blood, collected in an EDTA anticoagulant tube. Ficoll Paque Plus density gradient separation was used to isolate PBMCs, and no further T cell sorting was done. An Agilent 2100 Bioanalyzer and agarose gel were used to assess RNA quality, and a NanoDrop 2000 was used to measure RNA concentration. V and J are trimmed by 3 bases and 5 bases, and the gene matches miss 6 bases of the junction. In the germline V gene (reference sequence), CDR1 corresponds to SEHNR and CDR2 to FQNEAQ. The CDR3 numbers 15 residues from cysteine through phenylalanine. The only DNA kept is the CDR3, 45 bases in frame from the first base.

Material: peripheral blood mononuclear cells (PBMCs), obtained when the disease was refractory, from a patient treated with antithyroid drugs. The chain uses TRBV7-9 and TRBJ2-7; 11 of the junction bases match TRBD2. The receptor was derived from a woman aged 40 to 50 with Graves disease. Donor details come from another sample of the same person, matched by shared clones. The sequenced DNA: TGTGCCAGCAGCTTTACTAGCGGGAGTATCCACGAGCAGTACTTC. Its protein is CASSFTSGSIHEQYF.